This T cell receptor beta chain was found in a study of shared clonotypes between healthy human individuals. Naive CD8 cells lacked CD45RO and underwent positive selection for CCR7, leaving out terminally differentiated effector memory CD45RA+ cells. There were only Caucasian adults among the donors, and all lived in Nashville, Tennessee. Germline CDR1 MDHEN, CDR2 SYDVKM. CDR3 length equals 19 residues. J gave up 4 bases and V 7 bases, and 22 bases lay outside the gene matches. Profiled with immunoSEQ multiplex PCR; TCRdb holds only in-frame clones, not every one. The table lists fewer than 850,000 clones, 96% of them singletons, with about 0.25% in the top ten.

The sample taken for sequencing was naive CD8+ T cells sorted from blood. The origin of this receptor is a man younger than 40 in good health. The chain employs TRBV28 and TRBJ2-7, with 10 positions matching TRBD2. The CDR3 bases are TGTGCCAGCACTCTCCTCCTAGCGGGAGATCATAATGGGCCTTACGAGCAGTACTTC. As protein: CASTLLLAGDHNGPYEQYF.